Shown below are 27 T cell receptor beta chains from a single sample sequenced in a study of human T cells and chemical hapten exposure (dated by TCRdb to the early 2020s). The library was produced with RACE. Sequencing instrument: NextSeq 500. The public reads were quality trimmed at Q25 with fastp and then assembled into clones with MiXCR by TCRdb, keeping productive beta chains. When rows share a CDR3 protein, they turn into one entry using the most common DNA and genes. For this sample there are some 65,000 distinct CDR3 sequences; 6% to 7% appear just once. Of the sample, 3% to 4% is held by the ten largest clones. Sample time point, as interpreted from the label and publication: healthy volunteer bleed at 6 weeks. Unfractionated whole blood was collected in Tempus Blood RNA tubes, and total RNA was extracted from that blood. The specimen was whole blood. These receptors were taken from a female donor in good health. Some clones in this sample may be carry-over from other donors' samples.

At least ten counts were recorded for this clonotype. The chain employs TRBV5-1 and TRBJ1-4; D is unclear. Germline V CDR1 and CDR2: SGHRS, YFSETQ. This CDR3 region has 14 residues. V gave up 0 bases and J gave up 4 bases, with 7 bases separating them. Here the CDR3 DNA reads TGCGCCAGCAGCTTGGGACCGGTTAATGAAAAACTGTTTTTT. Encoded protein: CASSLGPVNEKLFF.

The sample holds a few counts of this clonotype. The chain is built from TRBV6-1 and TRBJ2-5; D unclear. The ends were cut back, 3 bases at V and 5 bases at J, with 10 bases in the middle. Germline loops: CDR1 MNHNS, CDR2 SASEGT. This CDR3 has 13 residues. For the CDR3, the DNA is TGTGCCAGCAGTGAGTGGGGTATGGAGACCCAGTACTTC. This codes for CASSEWGMETQYF.

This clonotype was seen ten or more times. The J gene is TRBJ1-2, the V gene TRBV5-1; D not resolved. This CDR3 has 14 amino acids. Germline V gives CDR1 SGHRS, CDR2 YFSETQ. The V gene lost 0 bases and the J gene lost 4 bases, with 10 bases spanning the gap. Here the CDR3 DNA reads TGCGCCAGCAGCTTGGTAGATGACGTCTATGGCTACACCTTC. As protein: CASSLVDDVYGYTF.

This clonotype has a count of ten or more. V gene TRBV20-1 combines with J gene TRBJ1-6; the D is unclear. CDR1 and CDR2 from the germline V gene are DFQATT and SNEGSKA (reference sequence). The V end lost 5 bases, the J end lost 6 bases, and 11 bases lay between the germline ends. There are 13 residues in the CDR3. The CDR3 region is CSAPAQLNSPLHF. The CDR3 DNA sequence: TGCAGTGCTCCAGCTCAGCTTAATTCACCCCTCCACTTT.

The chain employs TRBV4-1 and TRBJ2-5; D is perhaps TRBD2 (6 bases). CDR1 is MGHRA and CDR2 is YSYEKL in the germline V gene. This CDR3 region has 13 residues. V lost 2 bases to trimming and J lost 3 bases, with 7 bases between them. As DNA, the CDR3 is TGCGCCAGCAGCCAACTAGCGAAAGAGACCCAGTACTTC. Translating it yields CASSQLAKETQYF.

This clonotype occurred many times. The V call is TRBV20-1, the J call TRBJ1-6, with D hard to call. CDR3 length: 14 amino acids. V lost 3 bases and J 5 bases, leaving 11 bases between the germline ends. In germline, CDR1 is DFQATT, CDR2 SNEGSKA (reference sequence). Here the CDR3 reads CSARGLVDNSPLHF. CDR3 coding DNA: TGCAGTGCTAGGGGGTTGGTAGATAATTCACCCCTCCACTTT.

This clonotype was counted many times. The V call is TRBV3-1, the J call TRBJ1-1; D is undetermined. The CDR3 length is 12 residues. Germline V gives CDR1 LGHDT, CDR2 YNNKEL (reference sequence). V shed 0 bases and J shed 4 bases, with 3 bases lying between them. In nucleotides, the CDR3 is TGTGCCAGCAGCCAAGACACCACTGAAGCTTTCTTT. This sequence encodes CASSQDTTEAFF.

CDR3 DNA sequence: TGTGCCAGCAGTTTAGGGGGGTCCTATGGCTACACCTTC. Translation: CASSLGGSYGYTF. The chain carries TRBV28 and TRBJ1-2; a possible D gene is TRBD1 (5 bases). V was trimmed by 2 bases and J by 4 bases, leaving 8 bases between them. The germline V gene encodes CDR1 MDHEN and CDR2 SYDVKM. CDR3 length: 13 residues.

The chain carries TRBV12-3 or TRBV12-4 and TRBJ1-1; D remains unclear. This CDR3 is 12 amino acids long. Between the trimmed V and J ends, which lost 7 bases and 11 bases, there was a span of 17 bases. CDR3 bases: TGTGCCAGCACCTCCGGCGGCCGAGAGGCTTTCTTT. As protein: CASTSGGREAFF.

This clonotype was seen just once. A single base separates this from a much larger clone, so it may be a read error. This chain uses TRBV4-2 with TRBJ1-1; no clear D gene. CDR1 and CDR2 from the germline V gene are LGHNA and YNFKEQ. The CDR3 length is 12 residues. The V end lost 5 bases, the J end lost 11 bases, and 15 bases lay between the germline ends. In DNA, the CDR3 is TGTGCCAGCAGCTATTCCCGACTAGCGGCTTTCTTT. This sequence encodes CASSYSRLAAFF.

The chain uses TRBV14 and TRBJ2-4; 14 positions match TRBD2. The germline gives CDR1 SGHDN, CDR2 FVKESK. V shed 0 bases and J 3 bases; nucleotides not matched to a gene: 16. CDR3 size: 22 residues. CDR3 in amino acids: CASSQDGLAGGSKNGIKNIQYF. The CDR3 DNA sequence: TGTGCCAGCAGCCAAGATGGACTAGCGGGAGGATCCAAAAACGGGATCAAAAACATTCAGTACTTC.

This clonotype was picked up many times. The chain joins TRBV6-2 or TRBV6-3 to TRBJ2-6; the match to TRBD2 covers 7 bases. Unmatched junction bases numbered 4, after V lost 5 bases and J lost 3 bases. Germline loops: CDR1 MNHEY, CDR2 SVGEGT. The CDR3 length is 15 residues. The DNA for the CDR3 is TGTGCCAGCAGTCACCGGGGGGTTGGGGCCAACGTCCTGACTTTC. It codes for CASSHRGVGANVLTF.

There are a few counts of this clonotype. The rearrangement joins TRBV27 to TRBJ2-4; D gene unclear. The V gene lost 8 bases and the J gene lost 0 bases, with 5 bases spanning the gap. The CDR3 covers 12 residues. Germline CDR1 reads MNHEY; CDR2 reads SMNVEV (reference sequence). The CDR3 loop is CASALAKNIQYF. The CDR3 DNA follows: TGTGCCAGCGCTTTAGCCAAAAACATTCAGTACTTC.

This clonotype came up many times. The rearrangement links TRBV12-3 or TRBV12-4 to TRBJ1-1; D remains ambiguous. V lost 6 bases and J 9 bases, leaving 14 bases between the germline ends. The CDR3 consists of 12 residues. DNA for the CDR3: TGTGCCAGCAGCACAACAGCTCCTCAAGCTTTCTTT. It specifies CASSTTAPQAFF.

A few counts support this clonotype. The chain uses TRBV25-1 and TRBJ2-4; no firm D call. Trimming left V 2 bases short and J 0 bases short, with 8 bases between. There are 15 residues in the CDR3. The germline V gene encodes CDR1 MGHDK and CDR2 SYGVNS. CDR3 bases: TGTGCCAGCAGTGAAGTAGGGCTAGCCAAAAACATTCAGTACTTC. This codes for CASSEVGLAKNIQYF.

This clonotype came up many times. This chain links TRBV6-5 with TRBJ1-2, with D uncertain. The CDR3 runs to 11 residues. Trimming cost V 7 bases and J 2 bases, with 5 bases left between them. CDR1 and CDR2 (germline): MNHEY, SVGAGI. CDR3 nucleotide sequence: TGTGCCAGCATATCCAACTATGGCTACACCTTC. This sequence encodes CASISNYGYTF.

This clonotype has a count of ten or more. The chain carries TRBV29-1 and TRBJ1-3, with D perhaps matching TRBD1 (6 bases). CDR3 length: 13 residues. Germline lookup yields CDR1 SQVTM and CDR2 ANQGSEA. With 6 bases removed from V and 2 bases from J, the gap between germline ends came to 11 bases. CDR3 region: CSVTQGAGNTIYF. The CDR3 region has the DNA TGCAGCGTGACACAGGGCGCTGGAAACACCATATATTTT.

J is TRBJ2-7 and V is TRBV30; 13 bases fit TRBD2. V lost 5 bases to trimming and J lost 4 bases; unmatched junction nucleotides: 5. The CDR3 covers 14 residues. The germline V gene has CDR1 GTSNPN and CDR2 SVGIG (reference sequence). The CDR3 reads CAWRGLAGAYEQYF. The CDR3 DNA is TGTGCCTGGCGCGGACTAGCGGGAGCTTACGAGCAGTACTTC.

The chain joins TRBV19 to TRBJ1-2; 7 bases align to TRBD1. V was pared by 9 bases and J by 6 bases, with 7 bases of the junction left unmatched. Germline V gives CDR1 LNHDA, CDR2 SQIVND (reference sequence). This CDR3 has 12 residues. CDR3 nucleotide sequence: TGTGCCAGCGGGACAGAAAGGGATGGCTACACCTTC. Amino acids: CASGTERDGYTF.

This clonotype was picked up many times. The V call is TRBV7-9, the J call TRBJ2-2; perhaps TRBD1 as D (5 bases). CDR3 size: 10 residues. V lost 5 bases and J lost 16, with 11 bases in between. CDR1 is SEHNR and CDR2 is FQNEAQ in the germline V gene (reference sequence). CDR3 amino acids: CASSGARWFF. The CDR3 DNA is TGTGCCAGCAGCGGGGCACGGTGGTTTTTT.

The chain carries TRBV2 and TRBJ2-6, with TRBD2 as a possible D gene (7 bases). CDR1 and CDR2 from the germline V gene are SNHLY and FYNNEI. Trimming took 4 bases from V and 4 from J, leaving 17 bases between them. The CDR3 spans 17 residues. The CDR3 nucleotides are TGTGCCAGCAGTGGTTTCAGGGGAGGGAGAGGGGCCAACGTCCTGACTTTC. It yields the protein CASSGFRGGRGANVLTF.

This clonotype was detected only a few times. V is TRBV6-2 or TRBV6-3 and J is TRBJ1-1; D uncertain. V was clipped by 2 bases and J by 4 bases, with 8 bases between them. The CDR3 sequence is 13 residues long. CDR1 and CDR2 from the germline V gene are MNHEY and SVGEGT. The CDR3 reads CASSYTRGTEAFF. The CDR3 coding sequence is TGTGCCAGCAGTTACACTCGGGGCACTGAAGCTTTCTTT.

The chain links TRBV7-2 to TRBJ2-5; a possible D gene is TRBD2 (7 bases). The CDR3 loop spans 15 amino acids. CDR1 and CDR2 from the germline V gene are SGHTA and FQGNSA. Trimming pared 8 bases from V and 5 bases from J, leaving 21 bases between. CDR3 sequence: CASGSSSGGGETQYF. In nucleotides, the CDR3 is TGTGCCAGCGGAAGTTCTAGCGGAGGGGGGGAGACCCAGTACTTC.

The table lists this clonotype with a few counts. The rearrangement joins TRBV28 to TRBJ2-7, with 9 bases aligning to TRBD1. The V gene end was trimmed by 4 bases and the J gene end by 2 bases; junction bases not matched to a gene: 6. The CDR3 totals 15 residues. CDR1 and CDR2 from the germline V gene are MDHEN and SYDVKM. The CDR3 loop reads CASSSRRQGAYEQYF. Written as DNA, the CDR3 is TGTGCCAGCAGTTCCCGAAGACAGGGGGCCTACGAGCAGTACTTC.

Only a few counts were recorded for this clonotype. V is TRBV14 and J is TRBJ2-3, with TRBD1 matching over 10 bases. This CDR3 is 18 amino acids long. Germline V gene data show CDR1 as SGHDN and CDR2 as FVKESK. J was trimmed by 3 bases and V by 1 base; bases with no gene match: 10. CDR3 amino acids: CASSQGWRDRGLTDTQYF. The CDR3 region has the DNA TGTGCCAGCAGCCAAGGGTGGAGGGACAGGGGATTGACAGATACGCAGTATTTT.

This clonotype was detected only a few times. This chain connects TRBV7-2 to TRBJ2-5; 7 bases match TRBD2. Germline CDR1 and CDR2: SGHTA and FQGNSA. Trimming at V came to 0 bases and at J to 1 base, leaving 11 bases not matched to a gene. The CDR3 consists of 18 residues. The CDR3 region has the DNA TGTGCCAGCAGCTTAGCATTCTTTAGCGGGTGGGGCCAAGAGACCCAGTACTTC. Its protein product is CASSLAFFSGWGQETQYF.

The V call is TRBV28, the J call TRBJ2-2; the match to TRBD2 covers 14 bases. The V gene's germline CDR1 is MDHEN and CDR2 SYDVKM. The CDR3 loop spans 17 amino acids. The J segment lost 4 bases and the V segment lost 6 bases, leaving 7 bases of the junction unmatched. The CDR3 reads CASSLRTSGRPTGELFF. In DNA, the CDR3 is TGTGCCAGCAGCCTCCGGACTAGCGGGAGGCCCACCGGGGAGCTGTTTTTT.